This TCR beta chain was sequenced for a study of graft-versus-host responses after intestinal transplantation. General study results and limits: Individuals who had graft-donor T cell macrochimerism had allografts that showed high graft-versus-host to host-versus-graft clonal ratios.

CDR3 size: 14 residues. Germline CDR1 SNHLY, CDR2 FYNNEI. Trimming removed 5 bases at V and 0 bases at J, with 5 bases between. In the case of this clone: Its specificity is not known.

Profiling relied on immunoSEQ multiplex PCR, and the TCRdb table lists in-frame clones only, not all of them. The sample carries some 45,000 clones, about 95% recorded once. The V and J genes are TRBV2 and TRBJ2-6; no clear D gene. This clonotype was obtained from a human patient who received an intestinal transplant, so some T cells may come from the graft donor. This sample comprised PBMCs, obtained about 350 days after intestinal transplant. CDR3 DNA sequence: TGTGCCAGCAGTAGGCACTCTGGGGCCAACGTCCTGACTTTC. Translated, it gives CASSRHSGANVLTF.